The text below deals with one TCR beta chain. What it binds is not known. These data are taken from a study of shared clonotypes between healthy human individuals. The germline CDR1 and CDR2 sequences are MDHEN and SYDVKM. The CDR3 runs to 13 residues. With 2 bases removed from V and 4 bases from J, the gap between germline ends came to 8 bases. Whole-study results and caveats: Larger richness was generally estimated for naive than memory subsets.

Data came from immunoSEQ multiplex PCR; TCRdb stores just in-frame clones and leaves some out. The sample shows under 550,000 clones, almost 97% of them seen only once. This rearrangement joins TRBV28 to TRBJ1-2, with no clear D. The receptor comes from a woman aged 25-40 years in good health. The sample consisted of naive CD4+ T cells sorted from blood. Subset indicated: CD45RA+ positively selected. For the CDR3, the DNA is TGTGCCAGCAGTTTAAGGGAGGCCTATGGCTACACCTTC. Its protein product is CASSLREAYGYTF.